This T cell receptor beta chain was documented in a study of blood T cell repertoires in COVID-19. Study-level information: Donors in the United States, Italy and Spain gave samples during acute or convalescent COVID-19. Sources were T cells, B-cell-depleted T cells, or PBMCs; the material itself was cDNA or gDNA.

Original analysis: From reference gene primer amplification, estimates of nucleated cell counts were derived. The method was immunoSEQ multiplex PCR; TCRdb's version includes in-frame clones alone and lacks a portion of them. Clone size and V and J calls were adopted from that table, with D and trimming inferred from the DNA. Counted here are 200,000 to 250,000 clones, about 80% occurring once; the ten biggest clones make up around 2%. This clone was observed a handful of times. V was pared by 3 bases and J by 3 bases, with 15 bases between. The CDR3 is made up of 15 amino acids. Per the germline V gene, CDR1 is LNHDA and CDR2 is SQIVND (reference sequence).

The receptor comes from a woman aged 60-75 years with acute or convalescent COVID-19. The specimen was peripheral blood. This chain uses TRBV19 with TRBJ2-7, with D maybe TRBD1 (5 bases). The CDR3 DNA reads TGTGCCAGTAGTATTATGGCAGGGTCGTTCTACGAGCAGTACTTC. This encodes CASSIMAGSFYEQYF.